The 13 T cell receptor beta chains reported below all come from one sample, sequenced in a study of blood T cell repertoires in COVID-19. Profiling relied on immunoSEQ multiplex PCR, and the TCRdb table lists in-frame clones only, not all of them. The sample yields 200,000 to 300,000 clones, around 89% seen once. Sample: PBMCs or T cells enriched from blood (not recorded which). These receptors were taken from a man in his forties or fifties who had been exposed to COVID-19.

The V and J genes are TRBV30 and TRBJ1-6; D possibly corresponds to TRBD1 (6 bases). Germline V gene lookup returns CDR1 GTSNPN and CDR2 SVGIG (reference sequence). The CDR3 totals 14 residues. The V end was cut by 7 bases, the J end by 6 bases, with 16 bases between. The CDR3 DNA reads TGTGCCTTCCACCCCACAGGGACTAATTCACCCCTCCACTTT. Translated: CAFHPTGTNSPLHF.

This clone has a handful of counts. The gene calls are TRBV18 and TRBJ1-1; 9 positions agree with TRBD1. The CDR3 spans 15 residues. The trim removed 3 bases at V and 4 bases at J, leaving 6 bases unmatched. Germline CDR1 is KGHSH and CDR2 is LQKENI. The CDR3 loop is CASSPTQGAGTEAFF. DNA for the CDR3: TGTGCCAGCTCACCCACACAGGGGGCGGGCACTGAAGCTTTCTTT.

This sequence joins TRBV5-1 and TRBJ1-6, with D uncertain. Germline loops: CDR1 SGHRS, CDR2 YFSETQ. The V and J ends lost 0 bases and 6 bases respectively, with 16 bases between them. CDR3 size: 17 residues. CDR3 nucleotides: TGCGCCAGCAGCTTGGCCGTAATGGAACAGCCTAATTCACCCCTCCACTTT. Translated: CASSLAVMEQPNSPLHF. Full variable domain (rest looked up from reference TRBV5-1 and TRBJ1-6): KAGVTQTPRYLIKTRGQQVTLSCSPISGHRSVSWYQQTPGQGLQFLFEYFSETQRNKGNFPGRFSGRQFSNSRSEMNVSTLELGDSALYLCASSLAVMEQPNSPLHFGNGTRLTVT.

The chain uses TRBV3-1 (or the pseudogene TRBV3-2) and TRBJ2-2; no reliable D call. The V gene's germline CDR1 is LGHDT and CDR2 YNNKEL (reference sequence). The germline V and J ends were trimmed by 1 base and 5 bases, with 14 bases remaining between them. The length of the CDR3 is 16 residues. CDR3 region: CASSQGWALMTGELFF. The CDR3 DNA follows: TGTGCCAGCAGCCAAGGCTGGGCCTTGATGACCGGGGAGCTGTTTTTT.

V usage is TRBV7-9 and J usage is TRBJ1-1, with a weak D call TRBD1 (6 bases). Per the germline V gene, CDR1 is SEHNR and CDR2 is FQNEAQ (reference sequence). CDR3 length: 12 amino acids. V was trimmed by 6 bases and J by 7 bases, leaving 12 bases between them. DNA of the CDR3: TGTGCCAGCAGTTCTTGGACAGATGAAGCTTTCTTT. This sequence encodes CASSSWTDEAFF.

This clone was seen repeatedly, ten times or more. The V call is TRBV6-1, the J call TRBJ1-2; the D gene is possibly TRBD1 (5 bases). V was pared by 1 base and J by 7 bases, with 10 bases between. The CDR3 length is 13 residues. Germline CDR1 reads MNHNS; CDR2 reads SASEGT. The CDR3 loop reads CASSEVGEGGYTF. CDR3 DNA sequence: TGTGCCAGCAGTGAAGTAGGGGAGGGTGGCTACACCTTC.

The V and J genes are TRBV10-3 and TRBJ1-2, with 10 bases aligning to TRBD1. V lost 2 bases to trimming and J lost 1 base; unmatched junction nucleotides: 4. This CDR3 has 16 residues. The germline CDR1 and CDR2 sequences are ENHRY and SYGVKD. The CDR3 here is CAISEGGTGVNYGYTF. Here the CDR3 DNA reads TGTGCCATCAGTGAGGGGGGGACAGGGGTTAACTATGGCTACACCTTC.

The CDR3, as DNA: TGTGCCAGCAGCCTGGTAGGGGCGAACCTTTACGAGCAGTACGTC. It translates to CASSLVGANLYEQYV. The chain uses TRBV7-8 and TRBJ2-7, with D possibly TRBD1 on 5 matching bases. This CDR3 is 15 amino acids long. Trimming shortened V by 5 bases and J by 4 bases, and 18 bases separated the two germline ends. Germline V gene sequence: CDR1 SGHVS, CDR2 FQNEAQ.

This sequence joins TRBV7-2 and TRBJ1-4; 10 nucleotides align to TRBD1. This CDR3 is 14 amino acids long. Germline V gene sequence: CDR1 SGHTA, CDR2 FQGNSA. V gave up 5 bases and J gave up 7 bases; unmatched junction bases: 4. CDR3 nucleotide sequence: TGTGCCAGCAGCCGGGACAGGGGACCTGAAAAACTGTTTTTT. Translated, it gives CASSRDRGPEKLFF. The complete variable domain, with remaining parts taken from reference TRBV7-2 and TRBJ1-4, reads GAGVSQSPSNKVTEKGKDVELRCDPISGHTALYWYRQSLGQGLEFLIYFQGNSAPDKSGLPSDRFSAERTGGSVSTLTIQRTQQEDSAVYLCASSRDRGPEKLFFGSGTQLSVL.

The chain recombines TRBV28 with TRBJ1-5, with D possibly TRBD1 on 5 matching bases. V lost 7 bases to trimming and J lost 0 bases, with 16 bases between them. The CDR3 is 16 residues long. CDR1 is MDHEN and CDR2 is SYDVKM in the germline V gene. CDR3 DNA sequence: TGTGCCAGCAACCCGGGGGGGAGGGGTAGCAATCAGCCCCAGCATTTT. Its protein product is CASNPGGRGSNQPQHF. Full variable domain (rest looked up from reference TRBV28 and TRBJ1-5): DVKVTQSSRYLVKRTGEKVFLECVQDMDHENMFWYRQDPGLGLRLIYFSYDVKMKEKGDIPEGYSVSREKKERFSLILESASTNQTSMYLCASNPGGRGSNQPQHFGDGTRLSIL.

This clone has just one count. The rearrangement uses TRBV2 and TRBJ1-1, with D perhaps TRBD1 (6 bases). Looked up from germline, CDR1 is SNHLY and CDR2 is FYNNEI. This CDR3 has 15 amino acids. Trimming shortened V by 7 bases and J by 4 bases, and 19 bases separated the two germline ends. The CDR3 DNA is TGTGCCAGCACTGGGGAGGGGGGAGTAGGCACTGAAGCTTTCTTT. It yields the protein CASTGEGGVGTEAFF.

The rearrangement links TRBV7-8 to TRBJ1-3, with D possibly matching TRBD1 (5 bases). The CDR3 runs to 16 residues. Germline V gene data show CDR1 as SGHVS and CDR2 as FQNEAQ. The germline V and J ends were trimmed by 0 bases and 0 bases, with 9 bases remaining between them. The CDR3 sequence: CASSLAGASSGNTIYF. CDR3 DNA: TGTGCCAGCAGCTTAGCAGGGGCTTCCTCTGGAAACACCATATATTTT.

The V and J genes are TRBV7-3 and TRBJ2-1; weak D call: TRBD2 (5 bases). V lost 2 bases, J lost 3 bases, and 11 bases lay in between. The CDR3 runs to 15 residues. Germline CDR1 SGHTA, CDR2 FQGTGA. The CDR3 coding sequence is TGTGCCAGCAGCTTATCGGGGTTGGTCTACAATGAGCAGTTCTTC. Translated, it gives CASSLSGLVYNEQFF.